Following are 19 T cell receptor beta chains from one sample sequenced in a study of CD8 T cells in Susac syndrome. Random-hexamer reverse transcription was applied to about 0.45 to 1 ug RNA. Using its own MiXCR run on the immunoSEQ multiplex PCR reads, TCRdb lists one record per CDR3 protein. The table shows just over 300,000 distinct CDR3 sequences, with about 91% occurring only once. Source material: CD4+ T cells from PBMCs. Receptors were obtained from a human donor with multiple sclerosis.

CDR3 in amino acids: CSVEDTALGNYGYTF. CDR3 bases: TGCAGCGTTGAGGACACCGCCCTGGGCAACTATGGCTACACCTTC. The V and J genes are TRBV29-1 and TRBJ1-2; D possibly corresponds to TRBD1 (5 bases). The germline CDR1 and CDR2 sequences are SQVTM and ANQGSEA. V was cut by 3 bases and J by 2 bases, with 16 bases left in between. This CDR3 has 15 residues.

This clonotype was counted once. CDR3 protein: CASSPGLANNEQFF. For the CDR3, the DNA is TGTGCCAGCTCACCAGGACTGGCGAACAATGAGCAGTTCTTC. The chain has TRBV18 and TRBJ2-1; possible D gene TRBD2, 5 bases. This CDR3 comprises 14 residues. The germline V gene has CDR1 KGHSH and CDR2 LQKENI. V was clipped by 2 bases and J by 5 bases, with 10 bases between them.

This clonotype was seen once. This chain connects TRBV9 to TRBJ2-6; the D is unclear. Trimming shortened V by 4 bases and J by 4 bases, and 9 bases separated the two germline ends. CDR3 length: 14 amino acids. Germline CDR1 reads SGDLS; CDR2 reads YYNGEE. CDR3 sequence (DNA): TGTGCCAGCAGCTTTACGGCGGGGGCCAACGTCCTGACTTTC. Translating it yields CASSFTAGANVLTF.

The chain joins TRBV6-6 to TRBJ1-1; D remains unclear. The CDR3 consists of 16 residues. V lost 6 bases, J lost 1 base, and 18 bases lay in between. Per the germline V gene, CDR1 is MNHNY and CDR2 is SVGAGI (reference sequence). CDR3 in DNA: TGTGCCAGCAGCCAACTGCGAGGAGGAAGGAACACTGAAGCTTTCTTT. Translation: CASSQLRGGRNTEAFF.

The CDR3 loop is CASSPTRSTGELFF. The CDR3 DNA reads TGTGCCAGCAGCCCCACGAGAAGCACCGGGGAGCTGTTTTTT. V is TRBV3-1 and J is TRBJ2-2; D is unresolved. The V end was cut by 4 bases, the J end by 4 bases, with 10 bases between. Germline V lookup: CDR1 LGHDT, CDR2 YNNKEL (reference sequence). The CDR3 consists of 14 residues.

The chain is built from TRBV6-5 and TRBJ2-7, with 9 bases lining up with TRBD1. The trim removed 8 bases at V and 6 bases at J, leaving 11 bases unmatched. The CDR3 extends over 14 amino acids. Germline V gives CDR1 MNHEY, CDR2 SVGAGI. For the CDR3, the DNA is TGTGCCAGCGGCCGACAGGGGGGGTCTTCCGAGCAGTACTTC. It yields the protein CASGRQGGSSEQYF.

The V gene is TRBV9, the J gene TRBJ2-1, with 7 bases lining up with TRBD2. CDR1 and CDR2 (germline): SGDLS, YYNGEE. CDR3 size: 14 residues. J gave up 8 bases and V 2 bases, and 7 bases lay outside the gene matches. CDR3 DNA: TGTGCCAGCAGCGTCCACACTAGCGCCGATGAGCAGTTCTTC. This codes for CASSVHTSADEQFF.

J is TRBJ1-1 and V is TRBV7-9; 8 positions match TRBD1. Per the germline V gene, CDR1 is SEHNR and CDR2 is FQNEAQ (reference sequence). CDR3 length: 17 residues. The trim removed 4 bases at V and 4 bases at J, leaving 14 bases unmatched. For the CDR3, the DNA is TGTGCCAGCAGCTCACGACAGGGGTGGGTCATCGGCACTGAAGCTTTCTTT. This translates into CASSSRQGWVIGTEAFF.

The V and J genes are TRBV5-1 and TRBJ2-7; a weak D match, TRBD1 (5 bases). V shed 0 bases and J shed 5 bases, with 15 bases lying between them. The CDR3 length is 15 residues. The germline CDR1 and CDR2 sequences are SGHRS and YFSETQ. The CDR3 sequence is CASSLVAGLQHEQYF. CDR3 DNA sequence: TGCGCCAGCAGCTTGGTGGCAGGGCTACAGCACGAGCAGTACTTC.

The chain couples TRBV15 to TRBJ2-1, with TRBD2 matching 13 bases. The J segment lost 7 bases and the V segment lost 8 bases, leaving 5 bases of the junction unmatched. The germline gives CDR1 LNHNV, CDR2 YYDKDF (reference sequence). The CDR3 is made up of 14 amino acids. The chain's CDR3 is CATSGLAGDNEQFF. CDR3 DNA: TGTGCCACCTCCGGACTAGCGGGAGATAATGAGCAGTTCTTC. Looking up the rest from reference TRBV15 and TRBJ2-1 gives the full variable domain: DAMVIQNPRYQVTQFGKPVTLSCSQTLNHNVMYWYQQKSSQAPKLLFHYYDKDFNNEADTPDNFQSRRPNTSFCFLDIRSPGLGDTAMYLCATSGLAGDNEQFFGPGTRLTVL.

This clonotype was counted a single time. The J gene is TRBJ2-2, the V gene TRBV29-1; perhaps TRBD2 as D (5 bases). V gave up 6 bases and J gave up 5 bases, with 7 bases separating them. CDR3 size: 11 residues. CDR1 and CDR2 from the germline V gene are SQVTM and ANQGSEA. CDR3 amino acids: CSVGKTGELFF. The CDR3 nucleotides read TGCAGCGTCGGGAAGACCGGGGAGCTGTTTTTT.

The chain has TRBV3-1 and TRBJ2-7; D gene uncertain. CDR1 is LGHDT and CDR2 is YNNKEL in the germline V gene (reference sequence). Trimming left V 4 bases short and J 0 bases short, with 13 bases between. The CDR3 has 15 residues. The CDR3 here is CASSLLSGYSYEQYF. The CDR3 nucleotides read TGTGCCAGCAGCCTTTTATCTGGATACTCCTACGAGCAGTACTTC.

The gene calls are TRBV11-2 and TRBJ2-3, with 8 bases identical to TRBD2. The CDR3 consists of 15 residues. V lost 5 bases and J lost 2; bases outside the gene matches: 6. Germline loops: CDR1 SGHAT, CDR2 FQNNGV. The CDR3 spells CASSRLAQTTDTQYF. The CDR3 DNA is TGTGCCAGCAGCAGACTAGCGCAGACCACAGATACGCAGTATTTT.

The CDR3 sequence is CATSDLTSGRGRAGELFF. CDR3 DNA sequence: TGTGCCACCAGTGACCTAACTAGCGGGAGGGGCAGGGCCGGGGAGCTGTTTTTT. This chain joins TRBV24-1 and TRBJ2-2; TRBD2 matches at 13 bases. The CDR3 totals 18 residues. The V gene end was trimmed by 4 bases and the J gene end by 6 bases; junction bases not matched to a gene: 10. Germline V gives CDR1 KGHDR, CDR2 SFDVKD.

The V gene is TRBV4-2, the J gene TRBJ2-1; 9 bases fit TRBD2. The J segment lost 7 bases and the V segment lost 8 bases, leaving 6 bases of the junction unmatched. CDR1 LGHNA and CDR2 YNFKEQ come from the germline V gene. This CDR3 contains 13 residues. CDR3 loop: CASRGLAGNEQFF. In nucleotides, the CDR3 is TGTGCCAGCCGCGGGCTAGCGGGGAATGAGCAGTTCTTC.

The chain recombines TRBV20-1 with TRBJ1-1, with TRBD1 identical over 9 bases. Trimming removed 3 bases from V and 5 bases from J; junction bases left unmatched: 4. The length of the CDR3 is 13 residues. The V gene's germline CDR1 is DFQATT and CDR2 SNEGSKA (reference sequence). CDR3 DNA: TGCAGTGCTAGGGACAGGGGTGGAACTGAAGCTTTCTTT. This encodes CSARDRGGTEAFF.

The chain combines TRBV6-7 with TRBJ1-1, with D hard to call. TRBV6-7 is annotated as an ORF whose role is uncertain. V was pared by 6 bases and J by 6 bases, with 11 bases between. The CDR3 has 12 amino acids. The CDR3 DNA reads TGTGCCAGCAGGGGCGTGCGCCCTGAAGCTTTCTTT. Encoded protein: CASRGVRPEAFF.

The chain has TRBV5-1 and TRBJ2-7; a possible D gene is TRBD2 (6 bases). CDR3 length equals 14 residues. Germline V gene data show CDR1 as SGHRS and CDR2 as YFSETQ. Trimming shortened V by 1 base and J by 5 bases, and 13 bases separated the two germline ends. The CDR3 DNA follows: TGCGCCAGCAGCTTGTTCGCGGGGTCCCACGAGCAGTACTTC. Its translation: CASSLFAGSHEQYF.

This clonotype appeared a single time. This sequence joins TRBV10-3 and TRBJ2-7, with 11 bases fitting TRBD2. CDR1 is ENHRY, CDR2 SYGVKD, per germline. V lost 6 bases, J lost 2 bases, and 9 bases stayed unmatched. The CDR3 sequence is 16 residues long. The CDR3 DNA sequence: TGTGCCATCAGGGGTACTAGCGGGAGCCTGACCTACGAGCAGTACTTC. As protein: CAIRGTSGSLTYEQYF.